Here is one T cell receptor (beta chain) with its context. The CDR3 spans 13 residues. Trimming left V 4 bases short and J 1 base short, with 6 bases between. In germline, CDR1 is MRHNA, CDR2 SNTAGT. The sample originates from a study of blood T cell repertoires in COVID-19. Assay: immunoSEQ multiplex PCR; the TCRdb copy retains only in-frame clones and omits some. This sample has tens of thousands of clones, with approximately 90% found just once. The TCR was taken from a man in his 60s with acute or convalescent COVID-19. V usage is TRBV6-4 and J usage is TRBJ2-3; possible D gene TRBD1, 6 bases. Sequenced input: peripheral blood. CDR3 residues: CASSAGGTDTQYF. Written as DNA, the CDR3 is TGTGCCAGCAGTGCAGGGGGCACAGATACGCAGTATTTT.